A selection of T cell receptor beta chains follows, all from one sample in a study of PD-L1 blockade in urothelial cancer. Assay used: immunoSEQ multiplex PCR; TCRdb lists only in-frame clones, some missing. The table includes 70,000 to 85,000 clones, roughly 80% detected once. The material was PBMCs, obtained around atezolizumab (anti-PD-L1) treatment. The receptors come from a man between 65 and 85 years old with urothelial cancer. CDR3s include the opening cysteine and the closing phenylalanine or tryptophan. The D gene is left open where the match is weak.

d_call,v_call,j_call,cdr3_aa,cdr3_nt
.,TRBV5-1,TRBJ2-7,CASSPPVTGDFGEQYF,TGCGCCAGCAGCCCTCCAGTTACAGGGGACTTCGGCGAGCAGTACTTC
.,TRBV7-2,TRBJ2-3,CASSLATGTDTQYF,TGTGCCAGCAGCTTAGCAACAGGTACAGATACGCAGTATTTT
.,TRBV29-1,TRBJ1-1,CSVTRPGNMMNTEAFF,TGCAGCGTCACCCGACCAGGGAATATGATGAACACTGAAGCTTTCTTT
.,TRBV6-1,TRBJ2-7,CASSEGVAGWKNEQYF,TGTGCCAGCAGTGAGGGGGTGGCGGGATGGAAAAACGAGCAGTACTTC
.,TRBV4-1,TRBJ1-4,CASRLSQLRDEKLFF,TGCGCCAGCAGACTCAGCCAACTAAGAGATGAAAAACTGTTTTTT
.,TRBV5-1,TRBJ1-1,CASSSTQGKTEAFF,TGCGCCAGCAGCTCAACACAGGGTAAGACTGAAGCTTTCTTT
TRBD1,TRBV19,TRBJ2-7,CASSIDRVSEQYF,TGTGCCAGTAGTATTGACAGGGTGAGTGAGCAGTACTTC
TRBD2,TRBV5-1,TRBJ2-3,CASSLSAGVDTQYF,TGCGCCAGCAGCTTGTCAGCGGGAGTCGATACGCAGTATTTT
.,TRBV2,TRBJ2-7,CASTRGASPEQYF,TGTGCCAGCACCCGGGGGGCTTCCCCCGAGCAGTACTTC
.,TRBV18,TRBJ1-1,CASSTSGAEAFF,TGTGCCAGCTCTACCAGCGGGGCTGAAGCTTTCTTT
.,TRBV27,TRBJ2-2,CASSSITNVWAGGTGELFF,TGTGCCAGCAGCAGTATAACAAATGTGTGGGCGGGTGGCACCGGGGAGCTGTTTTTT
.,TRBV5-4,TRBJ1-1,CASSLDMGGLNTEAFF,TGTGCCAGCAGCTTGGATATGGGGGGGTTGAACACTGAAGCTTTCTTT
TRBD1,TRBV9,TRBJ2-5,CASSLPTGGLGETQYF,TGTGCCAGCAGCCTCCCTACAGGGGGTCTTGGGGAGACCCAGTACTTC
.,TRBV28,TRBJ2-7,CAAAGIYEQYF,TGTGCCGCCGCGGGAATCTACGAGCAGTACTTC
TRBD2,TRBV5-4,TRBJ2-3,CASSRTSGRASTDTQYF,TGTGCCAGCAGCCGGACTAGCGGGAGGGCTTCGACAGATACGCAGTATTTT